The 27 T cell receptor beta chains below come from one sample, sequenced in a study of blood T cell repertoires in COVID-19. Method: immunoSEQ multiplex PCR; TCRdb's copy keeps in-frame clones and lacks some. The table has 200,000 to 300,000 clones, approximately 84% seen once. Sequenced sample: peripheral blood. Source of these receptors: a human donor in a cohort sampled during active COVID-19.

This clone has more than one count but fewer than ten. The chain employs TRBV28 and TRBJ2-2; 7 bases align to TRBD1. Germline V gene sequence: CDR1 MDHEN, CDR2 SYDVKM. V dropped 6 bases and J dropped 6; count of bases not matched to a gene: 7. There are 14 residues in the CDR3. The CDR3, as DNA: TGTGCCAGCAGCAGACAGGGTTTCTCCGGGGAGCTGTTTTTT. It codes for CASSRQGFSGELFF.

V gene TRBV9 combines with J gene TRBJ2-7; D gene unclear. The length of the CDR3 is 13 residues. V was cut by 4 bases and J by 2 bases, with 10 bases left in between. The germline CDR1 and CDR2 sequences are SGDLS and YYNGEE. CDR3 sequence: CASSPPFTYEQYF. The DNA of the CDR3 is TGTGCCAGCAGCCCCCCCTTTACCTACGAGCAGTACTTC.

The V call is TRBV5-6, the J call TRBJ2-2, with 7 nucleotides matching TRBD1. The germline V gene encodes CDR1 SGHDT and CDR2 YYEEEE. The trim removed 2 bases at V and 4 bases at J, leaving 5 bases unmatched. The CDR3 length is 15 residues. The CDR3 DNA follows: TGTGCCAGCAGCTTCCCGACAGGGACCACCGGGGAGCTGTTTTTT. Its translation: CASSFPTGTTGELFF.

The rearrangement uses TRBV6-5 and TRBJ2-7; TRBD1 aligns across 8 bases. This CDR3 spans 14 amino acids. V was pared by 6 bases and J by 2 bases, with 6 bases of the junction left unmatched. The germline V gene has CDR1 MNHEY and CDR2 SVGAGI. CDR3 sequence (DNA): TGTGCCAGCAGAACCGGGACAGGCCCCTACGAGCAGTACTTC. This translates into CASRTGTGPYEQYF.

This clone was recorded only once. CDR3 loop: CATSIGQGAAEKLFF. CDR3 nucleotide sequence: TGTGCCACCAGCATCGGACAGGGGGCCGCAGAAAAACTGTTTTTT. The chain carries TRBV15 and TRBJ1-4; 11 nucleotides agree with TRBD1. The CDR3 is 15 residues long. Germline trimming cut 4 bases from V and 8 bases from J; bases unmatched to any gene: 6. The germline CDR1 and CDR2 sequences are LNHNV and YYDKDF (reference sequence).

The J gene is TRBJ2-7, the V gene TRBV12-3 or TRBV12-4; D is uncertain. This CDR3 region has 11 residues. V was shortened by 7 bases and J by 3 bases, with 7 bases between the two germline ends. The CDR3 sequence: CASTPGYEQYF. The CDR3 DNA reads TGTGCCAGCACCCCGGGCTACGAGCAGTACTTC.

The chain joins TRBV5-1 to TRBJ2-7, with 10 bases aligning to TRBD2. Germline V lookup: CDR1 SGHRS, CDR2 YFSETQ. CDR3 size: 15 residues. Trimming removed 2 bases from V and 7 bases from J; junction bases left unmatched: 9. In DNA form, the CDR3 reads TGCGCCAGCAGCTTACAGACTAGCGGGTTACGGGAGCAGTACTTC. It translates to CASSLQTSGLREQYF. Variable domain in full (rest from reference TRBV5-1 and TRBJ2-7): KAGVTQTPRYLIKTRGQQVTLSCSPISGHRSVSWYQQTPGQGLQFLFEYFSETQRNKGNFPGRFSGRQFSNSRSEMNVSTLELGDSALYLCASSLQTSGLREQYFGPGTRLTVT.

This clone has a handful of counts. This rearrangement joins TRBV28 to TRBJ1-3, with a weak D call TRBD1 (5 bases). Germline loops: CDR1 MDHEN, CDR2 SYDVKM. There are 16 residues in the CDR3. With 5 bases removed from V and 0 bases from J, the gap between germline ends came to 14 bases. CDR3 sequence (DNA): TGTGCCAGCAGTCCACCTCAGGGTCCCTCTGGAAACACCATATATTTT. It is translated as CASSPPQGPSGNTIYF.

The table lists this clone with a count of one. The chain couples TRBV18 to TRBJ2-6; no reliable D call. The CDR3 spans 16 residues. The V end was cut by 4 bases, the J end by 0 bases, with 10 bases between. Germline CDR1 reads KGHSH; CDR2 reads LQKENI. The CDR3 region is CASSRVFGSGANVLTF. The CDR3, as DNA: TGTGCCAGCTCACGAGTTTTCGGCTCTGGGGCCAACGTCCTGACTTTC.

The rearrangement uses TRBV7-8 and TRBJ2-5; D possibly corresponds to TRBD1 (9 bases). CDR1 is SGHVS, CDR2 FQNEAQ, per germline. The CDR3 sequence is 18 residues long. The V end lost 10 bases, the J end lost 6 bases, and 33 bases lay between the germline ends. This chain's CDR3 is CANSRPPGGTGRGKTQYF. Written as DNA, the CDR3 is TGTGCCAACAGTAGACCCCCGGGGGGGACAGGGAGAGGGAAGACCCAGTACTTC.

The sample holds a few counts of this clone. This chain uses TRBV7-2 with TRBJ1-2; D remains ambiguous. The CDR3 is made up of 11 amino acids. Germline CDR1 and CDR2: SGHTA and FQGNSA. Deletions cut 2 bases from V and 7 bases from J, with 5 bases between. The CDR3 is CASSLNIGYTF. As DNA, the CDR3 is TGTGCCAGCAGCTTAAACATTGGCTACACCTTC.

This clone appeared a single time. The genes are TRBV24-1 and TRBJ1-5; D remains unclear. V was clipped by 4 bases and J by 2 bases, with 5 bases between them. Germline CDR1 reads KGHDR; CDR2 reads SFDVKD. CDR3 size: 13 residues. The CDR3 DNA sequence: TGTGCCACCAGTGAGGCAGGCAATCAGCCCCAGCATTTT. It translates to CATSEAGNQPQHF.

The V and J genes are TRBV2 and TRBJ1-2; D might be TRBD1 (6 bases). This CDR3 spans 12 amino acids. V lost 6 bases, J lost 6 bases, and 11 bases lay in between. Germline lookup yields CDR1 SNHLY and CDR2 FYNNEI. The CDR3 loop reads CASSVRQDGYTF. The CDR3 nucleotides are TGTGCCAGCAGCGTAAGACAGGATGGCTACACCTTC. Looking up the rest from reference TRBV2 and TRBJ1-2 gives the full variable domain: EPEVTQTPSHQVTQMGQEVILRCVPISNHLYFYWYRQILGQKVEFLVSFYNNEISEKSEIFDDQFSVERPDGSNFTLKIRSTKLEDSAMYFCASSVRQDGYTFGSGTRLTVV.

Many counts were recorded for this clone. As DNA, the CDR3 is TGTGCCAGCAGCCAAGGGCTATCCGAGCGGCCCCAGCATTTT. Translation gives CASSQGLSERPQHF. The V call is TRBV3-1 (or the pseudogene TRBV3-2), the J call TRBJ1-5; D call uncertain. CDR3 length equals 14 residues. Per the germline V gene, CDR1 is LGHDT and CDR2 is YNNKEL (reference sequence). V was cut by 1 base and J by 9 bases, with 13 bases left in between.

This clone has more than one count but fewer than ten. V usage is TRBV6-2 or TRBV6-3 and J usage is TRBJ1-5; D remains unclear. CDR1 is MNHEY and CDR2 is SVGEGT in the germline V gene. The V end was cut by 2 bases, the J end by 11 bases, with 10 bases between. The CDR3 loop spans 12 amino acids. CDR3 amino acids: CASSYPLGTQHF. CDR3 nucleotide sequence: TGTGCCAGCAGTTACCCCCTCGGGACCCAGCATTTT.

The chain employs TRBV5-6 and TRBJ1-1, with 7 bases identical to TRBD1. The CDR3 runs to 16 residues. Germline V gene lookup returns CDR1 SGHDT and CDR2 YYEEEE. V was pared by 1 base and J by 0 bases, with 6 bases of the junction left unmatched. CDR3 amino acids: CASSLSPGQLNTEAFF. The CDR3 DNA reads as TGTGCCAGCAGCTTGAGTCCGGGACAGTTGAACACTGAAGCTTTCTTT.

V usage is TRBV9 and J usage is TRBJ2-2; 8 positions agree with TRBD2. Per germline, CDR1 SGDLS and CDR2 YYNGEE. The V gene end was trimmed by 4 bases and the J gene end by 2 bases; junction bases not matched to a gene: 7. The CDR3 runs 16 residues. For the CDR3, the DNA is TGTGCCAGCAGCTCAGAGGGGACTAGAAACACCGGGGAGCTGTTTTTT. It encodes CASSSEGTRNTGELFF.

The genes are TRBV19 and TRBJ2-1; D is uncertain. Trimming removed 11 bases from V and 0 bases from J, with 17 bases in between. This CDR3 region has 15 residues. The germline gives CDR1 LNHDA, CDR2 SQIVND (reference sequence). The CDR3 bases are TGTGCCGTGGCCTTCGACAAGAGCTCCTACAATGAGCAGTTCTTC. Protein product: CAVAFDKSSYNEQFF.

The chain couples TRBV19 to TRBJ2-7; perhaps TRBD1 as D (7 bases). The CDR3 covers 14 residues. Per germline, CDR1 LNHDA and CDR2 SQIVND (reference sequence). The V and J ends lost 3 bases and 6 bases respectively, with 15 bases between them. The CDR3: CASSIMAGGSEQYF. The CDR3 DNA reads as TGTGCCAGTAGTATTATGGCAGGGGGGAGCGAGCAGTACTTC.

The rearrangement links TRBV15 to TRBJ2-7, with D uncertain. This CDR3 is 14 amino acids long. The germline gives CDR1 LNHNV, CDR2 YYDKDF (reference sequence). V lost 0 bases, J lost 0 bases, and 6 bases lay in between. The CDR3 spells CATSRDRSSYEQYF. The CDR3 region has the DNA TGTGCCACCAGCAGAGATCGGAGCTCCTACGAGCAGTACTTC.

The chain employs TRBV3-1 (or the pseudogene TRBV3-2) and TRBJ2-2, with 7 positions matching TRBD1. V lost 7 bases, J lost 5 bases, and 1 base stayed unmatched. The germline CDR1 and CDR2 sequences are LGHDT and YNNKEL (reference sequence). The CDR3 is 12 amino acids. The chain's CDR3 is CASKGATGELFF. CDR3 coding DNA: TGTGCCAGCAAGGGGGCGACCGGGGAGCTGTTTTTT.

The V gene is TRBV19, the J gene TRBJ2-2; 8 bases align to TRBD1. V dropped 5 bases and J dropped 3; count of bases not matched to a gene: 8. CDR1 and CDR2 (germline): LNHDA, SQIVND (reference sequence). CDR3 size: 16 residues. The CDR3 here is CASSPLGQGYTGELFF. For the CDR3, the DNA is TGTGCCAGTAGTCCCCTTGGACAGGGTTACACCGGGGAGCTGTTTTTT.

V gene TRBV14 combines with J gene TRBJ2-7; 14 bases agree with TRBD2. CDR1 and CDR2 from the germline V gene are SGHDN and FVKESK. The V segment lost 1 base and the J segment 1 base; nucleotides outside the gene matches: 6. The CDR3 consists of 18 residues. This chain's CDR3 is CASSQGGLAGAHSYEQYF. CDR3 coding DNA: TGTGCCAGCAGCCAAGGGGGACTAGCGGGAGCCCATTCCTACGAGCAGTACTTC.

The chain employs TRBV19 and TRBJ2-1, with TRBD2 as a possible D gene (6 bases). The germline V gene has CDR1 LNHDA and CDR2 SQIVND (reference sequence). V was shortened by 5 bases and J by 0 bases, with 14 bases between the two germline ends. This CDR3 comprises 16 residues. CDR3 sequence reads: CASSPTQGLSYNEQFF. The CDR3 DNA reads TGTGCCAGTAGTCCGACTCAGGGACTCTCCTACAATGAGCAGTTCTTC. Full variable domain (remainder filled in from reference TRBV19 and TRBJ2-1): DGGITQSPKYLFRKEGQNVTLSCEQNLNHDAMYWYRQDPGQGLRLIYYSQIVNDFQKGDIAEGYSVSREKKESFPLTVTSAQKNPTAFYLCASSPTQGLSYNEQFFGPGTRLTVL.

V usage is TRBV7-9 and J usage is TRBJ2-1; 7 nucleotides align to TRBD1. V was pared by 4 bases and J by 4 bases, with 7 bases of the junction left unmatched. Per the germline V gene, CDR1 is SEHNR and CDR2 is FQNEAQ (reference sequence). CDR3 length: 15 amino acids. The CDR3 sequence: CASSYRDSPYNEQFF. The CDR3, as DNA: TGTGCCAGCAGCTACCGGGACAGCCCTTACAATGAGCAGTTCTTC.

This chain links TRBV2 with TRBJ1-1; D is unresolved. V was clipped by 1 base and J by 0 bases, with 9 bases between them. The germline V gene encodes CDR1 SNHLY and CDR2 FYNNEI. The CDR3 extends over 15 amino acids. CDR3 amino acids: CASSEDGRMNTEAFF. The CDR3 region has the DNA TGTGCCAGCAGTGAAGATGGCAGGATGAACACTGAAGCTTTCTTT.

The chain uses TRBV7-2 and TRBJ2-1; 7 positions agree with TRBD2. The J segment lost 2 bases and the V segment lost 1 base, leaving 5 bases of the junction unmatched. Germline V gene lookup returns CDR1 SGHTA and CDR2 FQGNSA. CDR3 length: 16 amino acids. CDR3 amino acids: CASSLEASGPYNEQFF. For the CDR3, the DNA is TGTGCCAGCAGCTTAGAGGCTAGCGGCCCCTACAATGAGCAGTTCTTC.